Below, one T cell receptor (beta chain) is given with its context. The antigen it binds to is not known. Base qualities are not at hand, and no much larger clone is one base apart. The data belong to a study of T cells in Graves' hyperthyroidism and ophthalmopathy (dated by TCRdb to between 2019 and 2020). Some background on the complete study: A discovery cohort of around 98 patients, about 40 with Graves' ophthalmopathy and under 60 with stable Graves' hyperthyroidism, was used to find distinguishing TCR V-J signatures. An independent validation cohort of around 19 hyperthyroidism patients and some 15 patients who later progressed to ophthalmopathy tested prospective prediction of ophthalmopathy. The 75 to 100 discovery patients were divided at random into training and test sets in a 7:3 ratio. In more than 5 Graves' hyperthyroidism patients, the study also compared T-cell repertoires from thyroid tissue with T-cell repertoires from blood. Once sampling was done, hyperthyroidism patients were given methimazole at a starting dose of 30 mg daily, whereas ophthalmopathy patients were given high-dose intravenous methylprednisolone. TCR Vbeta CDR3 sequencing of 130 to 150 peripheral blood samples (roughly 43 ophthalmopathy, approximately 80 hyperthyroidism and roughly 17 progressor patients) is reported in the paper.

Any patient with an uncontrolled infection, another autoimmune disease, pregnancy or lactation was excluded. Clinical symptoms, serum thyroxine and TRAb, thyroid ultrasound, and orbital computed tomography formed the basis for the diagnoses. Total RNA was extracted using Trizol reagent, and RNA quality was assessed on an Agilent 2100 Bioanalyzer. The TCR beta CDR3 regions were amplified from the RNA transcripts. The TCR CDR3 was subjected to a first round of RT-PCR using the HTBI primer set and the Qiagen OneStep RT-PCR kit. A second multiplex PCR round built the libraries, followed by size selection and purification. Paired-end sequencing of the libraries was performed with 100 bp reads on an Illumina HiSeq2000. The original pipeline was this. SOAPnuke was used to process the raw data, with reads discarded if the reads contained adapters or uncalled bases, had a mean Phred below 15, or lacked an exact constant-primer or identifier match. High-quality paired reads were merged using COPE v1.2.5, and each unique nucleotide sequence was defined as a clonotype. Clonotypes were aligned to IMGT TRBV, TRBD and TRBJ reference segments using MiTCR v1.1. Only V-J combinations with frequency above 0.0001, covering 99.2% of repertoires, were analysed. A TCS score was defined as the ratio between F50 (clonal expansion) and ExV (chaos), using BLOSUM62-based TCRdist between CDR3 peptides within each V-J. Welch's t-statistics and random forest reduced roughly 530 V-J features to 10 to 15, which were used in a naive Bayes classifier (R e1071). Thyroid-blood repertoire similarity was quantified with the Morisita-Horn index. Starting from the raw public reads, TCRdb applied fastp trimming at Q25, assembled clones with MiXCR and retained in-frame beta chains. Duplicate CDR3 protein sequences are folded into a single record with the most common DNA and genes. The V and J calls here are based on TCRdb, not the publication. Here the sample has approximately 510,000 distinct CDR3 sequences; about 46% occur a single time. Jointly, the top ten make up 35% to 50% of the sample.

What the study reported, not specific to this receptor: Most expanded thyroid clonotypes (frequency above 0.001) were also detected in blood, suggesting blood repertoires may reflect thyroid immune responses. In validation, the model predicted progression to ophthalmopathy a median of 6.5 months before onset, with about 67% sensitivity and roughly 73% specificity. Sample size was not statistically predetermined, and blinding of investigators to group allocation was not performed. A 13 V-J signature model separated ophthalmopathy from stable hyperthyroidism, with roughly 88% sensitivity and about 81% specificity in cross-validation and 80%/75% in testing.

Sequencing was carried out using peripheral blood or thyroid tissue (not recorded which). The TCR was taken from an adult woman with Graves' disease, either hyperthyroidism or ophthalmopathy (not recorded which).

The CDR3 region: CASSHTGTSGSDTQYF. Read as DNA, the sequence is TGTGCCAGCAGTCATACCGGGACTAGCGGATCAGATACGCAGTATTTT. The chain is assembled from TRBV7-9 and TRBJ2-3; 11 central nucleotides agree with TRBD2. Including cysteine and phenylalanine, the CDR3 has 16 amino acids. The sequence is cut down to CDR3 DNA, 48 bases in frame from base 1. For this chain, trimming is 6 bases at the V end and 4 bases at the J end, and the number of junction bases without a gene match is 9. CDR1 and CDR2 (SEHNR, FQNEAQ) derive from the germline V gene (reference sequence).